The present T cell receptor (beta chain) was sequenced within a study of blood T cell repertoires in COVID-19. Study details: From T cells, B-cell-depleted T cells, or PBMCs came the material, which was cDNA or gDNA.

Germline assignment: CDR1 KGHSH and CDR2 LQKENI. Trimming shortened V by 0 bases and J by 5 bases, and 10 bases separated the two germline ends. This CDR3 is built from 14 residues. Original handling: Reference gene primer amplification gave nucleated cell count estimates. Only in-frame clones appear in the TCRdb table, and some are missing; sequencing was by immunoSEQ multiplex PCR. V and J calls and clone size are copied from that table; D and trimming were computed from the DNA. The repertoire has tens of thousands of clones, approximately 88% of them found once; the top ten carry 11%. V is TRBV18 and J is TRBJ1-1; D remains ambiguous. Sequencing was carried out using peripheral blood. The sequence was collected from a man older than 75 with acute or convalescent COVID-19. The CDR3 loop is CASSPPQAGTEAFF. Here the CDR3 DNA reads TGTGCCAGCTCACCACCCCAGGCGGGGACTGAAGCTTTCTTT.